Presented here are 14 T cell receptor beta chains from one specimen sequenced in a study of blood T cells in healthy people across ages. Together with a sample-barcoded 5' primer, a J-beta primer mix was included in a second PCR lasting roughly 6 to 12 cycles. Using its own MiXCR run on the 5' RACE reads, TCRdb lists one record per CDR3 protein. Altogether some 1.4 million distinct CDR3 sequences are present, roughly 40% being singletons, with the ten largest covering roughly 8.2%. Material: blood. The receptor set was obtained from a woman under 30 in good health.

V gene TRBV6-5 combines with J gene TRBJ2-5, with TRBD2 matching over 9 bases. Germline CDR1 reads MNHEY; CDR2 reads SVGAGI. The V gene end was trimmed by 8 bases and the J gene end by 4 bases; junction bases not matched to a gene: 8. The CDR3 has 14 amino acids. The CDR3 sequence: CASSQAGGIETQYF. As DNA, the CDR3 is TGTGCCAGCTCACAAGCGGGGGGCATAGAGACCCAGTACTTC.

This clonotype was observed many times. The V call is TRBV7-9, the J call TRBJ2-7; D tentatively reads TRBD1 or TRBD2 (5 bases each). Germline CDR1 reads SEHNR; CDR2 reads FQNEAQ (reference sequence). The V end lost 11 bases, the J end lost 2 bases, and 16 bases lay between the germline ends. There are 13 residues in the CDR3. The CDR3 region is CAPPGSGPYEQYF. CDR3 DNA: TGTGCCCCGCCGGGGTCGGGACCCTACGAGCAGTACTTC.

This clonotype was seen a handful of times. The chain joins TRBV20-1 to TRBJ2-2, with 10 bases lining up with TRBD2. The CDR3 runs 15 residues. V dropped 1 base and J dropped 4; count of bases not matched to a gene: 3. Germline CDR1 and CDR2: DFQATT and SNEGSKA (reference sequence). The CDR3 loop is CSARVASGGTGELFF. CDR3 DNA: TGCAGTGCTAGAGTAGCTAGCGGGGGCACCGGGGAGCTGTTTTTT.

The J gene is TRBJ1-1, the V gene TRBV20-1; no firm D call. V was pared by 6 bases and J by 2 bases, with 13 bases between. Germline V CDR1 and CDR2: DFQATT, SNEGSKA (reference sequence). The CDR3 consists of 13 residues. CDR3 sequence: CSAPRSPNTEAFF. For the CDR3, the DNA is TGCAGTGCCCCCCGGTCCCCAAACACTGAAGCTTTCTTT.

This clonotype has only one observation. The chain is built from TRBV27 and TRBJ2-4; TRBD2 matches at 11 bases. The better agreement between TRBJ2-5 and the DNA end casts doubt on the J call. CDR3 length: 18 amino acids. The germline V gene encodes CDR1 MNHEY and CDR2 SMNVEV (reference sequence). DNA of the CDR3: TGTGCCAGCAGTTTATCGCAGTCTAGCGGGGGGCGGGAAGAGACCCAGTACTTC. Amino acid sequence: CASSLSQSSGGREETQYF.

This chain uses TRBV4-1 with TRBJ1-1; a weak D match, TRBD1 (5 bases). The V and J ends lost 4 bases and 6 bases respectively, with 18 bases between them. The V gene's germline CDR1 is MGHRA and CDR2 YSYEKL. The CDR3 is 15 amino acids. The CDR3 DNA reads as TGCGCCAGCAGCCGTTGGGACGGGCAATTAGCTGAAGCTTTCTTT. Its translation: CASSRWDGQLAEAFF.

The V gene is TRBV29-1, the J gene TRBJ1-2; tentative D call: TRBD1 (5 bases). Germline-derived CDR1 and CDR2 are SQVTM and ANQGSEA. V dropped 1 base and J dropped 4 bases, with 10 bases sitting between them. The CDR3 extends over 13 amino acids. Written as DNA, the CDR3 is TGCAGCGTTGAAGGGGGACCCTTCTATGGCTACACCTTC. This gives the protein CSVEGGPFYGYTF.

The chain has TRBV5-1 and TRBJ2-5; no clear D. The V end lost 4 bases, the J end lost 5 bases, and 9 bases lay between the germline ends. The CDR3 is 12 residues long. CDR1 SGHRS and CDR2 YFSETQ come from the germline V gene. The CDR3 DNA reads TGCGCCAGCAGCGAGACCCGGGAGACCCAGTACTTC. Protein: CASSETRETQYF.

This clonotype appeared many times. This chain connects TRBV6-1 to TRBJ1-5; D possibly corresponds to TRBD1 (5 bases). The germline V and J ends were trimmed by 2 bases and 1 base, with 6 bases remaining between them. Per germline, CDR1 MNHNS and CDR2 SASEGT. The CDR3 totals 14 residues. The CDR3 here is CASSEQGSNQPQHF. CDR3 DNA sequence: TGTGCCAGCAGTGAACAGGGAAGCAATCAGCCCCAGCATTTT.

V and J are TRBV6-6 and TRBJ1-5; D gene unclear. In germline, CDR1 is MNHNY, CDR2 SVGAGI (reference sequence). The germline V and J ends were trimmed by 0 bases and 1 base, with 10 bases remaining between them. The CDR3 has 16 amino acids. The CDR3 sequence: CASSYSAGASNQPQHF. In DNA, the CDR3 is TGTGCCAGCAGTTACTCCGCGGGTGCCAGCAATCAGCCCCAGCATTTT.

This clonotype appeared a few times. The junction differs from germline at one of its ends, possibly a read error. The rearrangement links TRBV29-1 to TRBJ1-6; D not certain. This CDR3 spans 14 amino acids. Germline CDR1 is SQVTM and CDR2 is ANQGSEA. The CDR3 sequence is CSIAEASSNSPLHF. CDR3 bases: TGCAGCATTGCGGAGGCCTCCTCTAATTCACCCCTCCACTTT.

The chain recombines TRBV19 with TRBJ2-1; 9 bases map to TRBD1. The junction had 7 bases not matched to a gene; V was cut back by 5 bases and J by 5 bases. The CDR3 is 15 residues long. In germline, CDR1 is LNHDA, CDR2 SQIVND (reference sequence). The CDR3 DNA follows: TGTGCCAGTAGTCCCAGTGGACAGGGGAACAATGAGCAGTTCTTC. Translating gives CASSPSGQGNNEQFF. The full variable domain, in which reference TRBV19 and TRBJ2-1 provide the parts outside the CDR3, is DGGITQSPKYLFRKEGQNVTLSCEQNLNHDAMYWYRQDPGQGLRLIYYSQIVNDFQKGDIAEGYSVSREKKESFPLTVTSAQKNPTAFYLCASSPSGQGNNEQFFGPGTRLTVL.

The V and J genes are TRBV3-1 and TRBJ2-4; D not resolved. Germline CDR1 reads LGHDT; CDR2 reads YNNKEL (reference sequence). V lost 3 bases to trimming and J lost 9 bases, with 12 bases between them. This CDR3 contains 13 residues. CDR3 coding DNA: TGTGCCAGCAGCCAGACCCTCTTAGGCATTCAGTACTTC. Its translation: CASSQTLLGIQYF. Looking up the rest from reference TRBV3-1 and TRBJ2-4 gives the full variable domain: DTAVSQTPKYLVTQMGNDKSIKCEQNLGHDTMYWYKQDSKKFLKIMFSYNNKELIINETVPNRFSPKSPDKAHLNLHINSLELGDSAVYFCASSQTLLGIQYFGAGTRLSVL.

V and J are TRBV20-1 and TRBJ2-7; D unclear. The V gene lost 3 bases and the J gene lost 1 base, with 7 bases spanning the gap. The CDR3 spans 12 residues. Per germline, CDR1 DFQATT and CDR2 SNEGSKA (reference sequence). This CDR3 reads CSARGKSYEQYF. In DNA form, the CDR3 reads TGCAGTGCTAGGGGCAAATCCTACGAGCAGTACTTC.